Listed below are T cell receptor beta chains from one sample, sequenced in a study of T cell changes during pregnancy in multiple sclerosis. Measured with immunoSEQ multiplex PCR; TCRdb has only the in-frame clones, and not every one. Among about 100,000 clones listed, roughly nine tenths were seen once. Sequences were derived from peripheral blood, sampled in the second trimester of pregnancy. The receptors originated from a female donor with multiple sclerosis, enrolled in a pregnancy study. The CDR3 runs from the conserved cysteine through the conserved F or W. D genes are given only for firm matches. Size tells how often a clone was seen (once, few, many) or the class of an expanded clone, and some rows leave it out.

abundance: -; j_gene: TRBJ1-5; v_gene: TRBV28; len: 15; d_gene: TRBD1; CDR3nt: TGTGCCAGCAGCACCACGACAGGGCACAATCAGCCCCAGCATTTT; CDR3aa: CASSTTTGHNQPQHF
abundance: -; j_gene: TRBJ1-3; v_gene: TRBV7-3; len: 15; d_gene: -; CDR3nt: TGTGCCAGCAGCCTGGGGGGATCCTCTGGAAACACCATATATTTT; CDR3aa: CASSLGGSSGNTIYF
abundance: once; j_gene: TRBJ2-3; v_gene: TRBV6-6; len: 14; d_gene: TRBD1; CDR3nt: TGTGCCAGCAGTTACATAGGGACAGCAGATACGCAGTATTTT; CDR3aa: CASSYIGTADTQYF
abundance: -; j_gene: TRBJ2-6; v_gene: TRBV28; len: 19; d_gene: -; CDR3nt: TGTGCCAGCAAGCGGATTTGGCAGTCTACCCTCTCTGGGGCCAACGTCCTGACTTTC; CDR3aa: CASKRIWQSTLSGANVLTF
abundance: -; j_gene: TRBJ2-1; v_gene: TRBV6-1; len: 14; d_gene: -; CDR3nt: TGTGCCAGCAGTCTAGACGGCTCCTACAATGAGCAGTTCTTC; CDR3aa: CASSLDGSYNEQFF
abundance: -; j_gene: TRBJ2-7; v_gene: TRBV27; len: 15; d_gene: -; CDR3nt: TGTGCCAGCAGTTTATCGTATACGGGAGCCTACGAGCAGTACTTC; CDR3aa: CASSLSYTGAYEQYF
abundance: -; j_gene: TRBJ2-7; v_gene: TRBV30; len: 14; d_gene: TRBD2; CDR3nt: TGTGCCTGGAGTGTAGGGGACTACTCCTACGAGCAGTACTTC; CDR3aa: CAWSVGDYSYEQYF
abundance: -; j_gene: TRBJ1-1; v_gene: TRBV5-1; len: 15; d_gene: -; CDR3nt: TGCGCCAGCAGCCGATTTGACGACATGAACACTGAAGCTTTCTTT; CDR3aa: CASSRFDDMNTEAFF
abundance: -; j_gene: TRBJ2-7; v_gene: TRBV9; len: 16; d_gene: TRBD1; CDR3nt: TGTGCCAGCAGCGTGTCCCCGGGACAGGCTTTCTACGAGCAGTACTTC; CDR3aa: CASSVSPGQAFYEQYF
abundance: -; j_gene: TRBJ1-5; v_gene: TRBV10-1; len: 16; d_gene: -; CDR3nt: TGCGCCAGCAGTGAGAGCGGCACCACCACCGGGCAGCCCCAGCATTTT; CDR3aa: CASSESGTTTGQPQHF
abundance: -; j_gene: TRBJ1-4; v_gene: TRBV6-1; len: 14; d_gene: -; CDR3nt: TGTGCCAGCACCTGGACAGCAACTAATGAAAAACTGTTTTTT; CDR3aa: CASTWTATNEKLFF
abundance: once; j_gene: TRBJ1-1; v_gene: TRBV2; len: 15; d_gene: TRBD1; CDR3nt: TGTGCCAGCAGTGACCTGGACAGGGAGAACACTGAAGCTTTCTTT; CDR3aa: CASSDLDRENTEAFF
abundance: -; j_gene: TRBJ2-5; v_gene: TRBV6-5; len: 16; d_gene: -; CDR3nt: TGTGCCAGCAGTTTCAGGACAGCCCCAACCTTAGAGACCCAGTACTTC; CDR3aa: CASSFRTAPTLETQYF
abundance: -; j_gene: TRBJ2-1; v_gene: TRBV9; len: 16; d_gene: -; CDR3nt: TGTGCCAGCAGCGTAGGAAACCCAACTTCCTACAATGAGCAGTTCTTC; CDR3aa: CASSVGNPTSYNEQFF
abundance: once; j_gene: TRBJ2-2; v_gene: TRBV28; len: 15; d_gene: -; CDR3nt: TGTGCCAGCAGCCGTCTCGGAGCTAACACCGGGGAGCTGTTTTTT; CDR3aa: CASSRLGANTGELFF
abundance: -; j_gene: TRBJ1-4; v_gene: TRBV19; len: 13; d_gene: -; CDR3nt: TGTGCCAGTAGTATGCGCATCTATGAAAAACTGTTTTTT; CDR3aa: CASSMRIYEKLFF
abundance: few; j_gene: TRBJ2-5; v_gene: TRBV6-4; len: 14; d_gene: TRBD2; CDR3nt: TGTGCCAGCAGTGTAAGCGGGGGGGCGGAGACCCAGTACTTC; CDR3aa: CASSVSGGAETQYF
abundance: -; j_gene: TRBJ1-3; v_gene: TRBV7-8; len: 19; d_gene: TRBD1; CDR3nt: TGTGCCAGCAGCTTAGGCAGGGGGGATGAGGGTCTCTCTGGAAACACCATATATTTT; CDR3aa: CASSLGRGDEGLSGNTIYF
abundance: once; j_gene: TRBJ1-2; v_gene: TRBV11-2; len: 13; d_gene: -; CDR3nt: TGTGCCAGCAGCTCACCCCTCAGTGCCGGCTACACCTTC; CDR3aa: CASSSPLSAGYTF
abundance: -; j_gene: TRBJ2-3; v_gene: TRBV27; len: 15; d_gene: TRBD2; CDR3nt: TGTGCCAGCAGGAGTAGCGGGAGGGCCCCAGATACGCAGTATTTT; CDR3aa: CASRSSGRAPDTQYF
abundance: once; j_gene: TRBJ2-5; v_gene: TRBV4-2; len: 15; d_gene: TRBD2; CDR3nt: TGTGCCAGCAGCCAAGTGAGCGGGGGGAAAGAGACCCAGTACTTC; CDR3aa: CASSQVSGGKETQYF
abundance: once; j_gene: TRBJ1-1; v_gene: TRBV30; len: 16; d_gene: -; CDR3nt: TGTGCCTGGAGTACGGGAAGGCAGAATGGGTACACTGAAGCTTTCTTT; CDR3aa: CAWSTGRQNGYTEAFF
abundance: -; j_gene: TRBJ1-1; v_gene: TRBV2; len: 14; d_gene: -; CDR3nt: TGTGCCAGCAGTGAAGTAGACAGTTACACTGAAGCTTTCTTT; CDR3aa: CASSEVDSYTEAFF
abundance: -; j_gene: TRBJ1-2; v_gene: TRBV9; len: 15; d_gene: -; CDR3nt: TGTGCCAGCAGCGTTCAGGGTAGGGGCGACGGTGGCTACACCTTC; CDR3aa: CASSVQGRGDGGYTF
abundance: -; j_gene: TRBJ1-1; v_gene: TRBV5-1; len: 16; d_gene: -; CDR3nt: TGCGCCAGCAGCTTGGCCGTCAGCAGGGTGGGCACTGAAGCTTTCTTT; CDR3aa: CASSLAVSRVGTEAFF
abundance: -; j_gene: TRBJ1-1; v_gene: TRBV9; len: 14; d_gene: -; CDR3nt: TGTGCCAGCAGCGCCCGGGACTTGGCGGCCGAAGCTTTCTTT; CDR3aa: CASSARDLAAEAFF
abundance: -; j_gene: TRBJ2-5; v_gene: TRBV11-2; len: 14; d_gene: -; CDR3nt: TGTGCCAGCAGCTTACCTGCTGCGGGGGAGACCCAGTACTTC; CDR3aa: CASSLPAAGETQYF
abundance: -; j_gene: TRBJ1-5; v_gene: TRBV5-6; len: 15; d_gene: -; CDR3nt: TGTGCCAGCAGCTTGTGGCGGCGGAGCAATCAGCCCCAGCATTTT; CDR3aa: CASSLWRRSNQPQHF
abundance: -; j_gene: TRBJ1-2; v_gene: TRBV30; len: 14; d_gene: TRBD1; CDR3nt: TGTGCCTGGAGTATAACCGGGACAGGGGTCGGCTACACCTTC; CDR3aa: CAWSITGTGVGYTF
abundance: -; j_gene: TRBJ1-1; v_gene: TRBV19; len: 14; d_gene: -; CDR3nt: TGTGCCAGTAGTATAACGGGAGTGAACACTGAAGCTTTCTTT; CDR3aa: CASSITGVNTEAFF
abundance: -; j_gene: TRBJ2-7; v_gene: TRBV7-9; len: 12; d_gene: -; CDR3nt: TGTGCCAGCAGCTCGGAGGACTACGAGCAGTACTTC; CDR3aa: CASSSEDYEQYF
abundance: -; j_gene: TRBJ2-2; v_gene: TRBV9; len: 16; d_gene: -; CDR3nt: TGTGCCAGCAGCGTAGACCTAGTTGCGAACACCGGGGAGCTGTTTTTT; CDR3aa: CASSVDLVANTGELFF
abundance: -; j_gene: TRBJ1-3; v_gene: TRBV4-1; len: 15; d_gene: -; CDR3nt: TGCGCCAGCGGGAAGACAGGCCTCTCTGGAAACACCATATATTTT; CDR3aa: CASGKTGLSGNTIYF
abundance: -; j_gene: TRBJ1-1; v_gene: TRBV18; len: 16; d_gene: TRBD1; CDR3nt: TGTGCCAGCTCACCCGACAGGGGAAGGGTGAACACTGAAGCTTTCTTT; CDR3aa: CASSPDRGRVNTEAFF
abundance: -; j_gene: TRBJ2-7; v_gene: TRBV4-2; len: 15; d_gene: TRBD2; CDR3nt: TGTGCCAGCAGCCCCCAGTCGGGACTAGCGGGGGAGCAGTACTTC; CDR3aa: CASSPQSGLAGEQYF
abundance: -; j_gene: TRBJ2-7; v_gene: TRBV2; len: 12; d_gene: -; CDR3nt: TGTGCCAGCAGTGAAGGGGCGAACGAGCAGTACTTC; CDR3aa: CASSEGANEQYF